Below, one TCR beta chain is given with its context. The sample originates from a study of T cell responses to AZD1222 COVID-19 vaccine. The protocol was immunoSEQ multiplex PCR, while the TCRdb copy is restricted to in-frame clones and leaves out a portion. The sample lists more than 100,000 clones, about 90% occurring once. The V end lost 5 bases, the J end lost 2 bases, and 15 bases lay between the germline ends. The CDR3 covers 15 residues. Germline V CDR1 and CDR2: SGDLS, YYNGEE. Sequences were derived from peripheral blood, sampled 28 days after the second AZD1222 dose. The TCR sequence derives from an adult who received the AZD1222 COVID-19 vaccine. The V and J genes are TRBV9 and TRBJ2-3; D is possibly TRBD2 (6 bases). The chain's CDR3 is CASRLRDSPTDTQYF. CDR3 DNA sequence: TGTGCCAGCAGACTCCGGGACTCTCCCACAGATACGCAGTATTTT.